Below, 26 T cell receptor beta chains from the same sample are listed, as sequenced in a study of regulatory T cells in long-lasting Graves disease (dated by TCRdb to about 2021). Interpreted using the paper, the time point label stands for: newly diagnosed GD, antithyroid drugs for less than 3 months. For both TCR sequencing and RNA sequencing, RNA was extracted from PBMCs in TRIzol. Preparation of the library involved multiplex PCR. The sequencing machine was an Illumina HiSeq 4000. iRepertoire HTBI primers and Arm-PCR amplification of CDR3 regions were used to construct TCR beta libraries. TCRdb reprocessed the public reads (quality trimming at Q25 with fastp, clone calling with MiXCR) and kept in-frame beta chains. For every CDR3 protein sequence, its rows merge into one entry that carries the most common genes and DNA. The sample table shows a few hundred thousand distinct CDR3 sequences, and roughly 13% are seen once. More than 8.5% of the sample is in the top ten clones.

In addition, the sample was reused for a study of T cells in Graves' hyperthyroidism and ophthalmopathy.

This sample comprised peripheral blood mononuclear cells (PBMCs), obtained at new diagnosis, from a patient treated with antithyroid drugs. The origin of the receptors is a man aged 25-45 years with Graves disease. Donor details come from another sample of the same person, matched by shared clones.

This clonotype was recorded many times. J is TRBJ2-7 and V is TRBV12-5, with D possibly being TRBD2 (6 bases). Per germline, CDR1 LGHNT and CDR2 FRNRAP. The germline V and J ends were trimmed by 3 bases and 2 bases, with 11 bases remaining between them. The CDR3 sequence is 14 residues long. The CDR3 sequence: CASGFAAGTYEQYF. Here the CDR3 DNA reads TGTGCTAGTGGTTTCGCTGCGGGGACCTACGAGCAGTACTTC.

This clonotype was seen more than once but under ten times. V usage is TRBV27 and J usage is TRBJ2-4; D ambiguous. Germline CDR1 reads MNHEY; CDR2 reads SMNVEV (reference sequence). With 8 bases removed from V and 6 bases from J, the gap between germline ends came to 11 bases. CDR3 length: 12 amino acids. The CDR3: CASSPEANIQYF. In nucleotides, the CDR3 is TGTGCCAGCTCGCCCGAGGCAAACATTCAGTACTTC.

The chain carries TRBV30 and TRBJ1-1; tentatively, D is TRBD1 (6 bases). The V gene's germline CDR1 is GTSNPN and CDR2 SVGIG (reference sequence). Trimming left V 5 bases short and J 5 bases short, with 12 bases between. The CDR3 length is 12 residues. The CDR3, as DNA: TGTGCCTGGTCATTCCAGGGGACTGAAGCTTTCTTT. Its protein product is CAWSFQGTEAFF.

As to this clonotype: This may arise from a read error, as a much more abundant clone is one base away. The rearrangement links TRBV9 to TRBJ2-1; TRBD1 matches at 10 bases. This CDR3 spans 15 amino acids. Germline CDR1 is SGDLS and CDR2 is YYNGEE. DNA of the CDR3: TGTGCCAGCAGCGTGACAGGGGGCTCGTGGGATGAGCGGTTCTTC. Its translation is CASSVTGGSWDERFF.

This clonotype came up many times. The chain uses TRBV12-3 or TRBV12-4 and TRBJ2-1; 11 bases fit TRBD2. This CDR3 has 16 amino acids. Trimming removed 1 base from V and 9 bases from J; junction bases left unmatched: 8. CDR3 nucleotides: TGTGCCAGCAGTTTAGTAGCGGGAGGGCCTGAAGGTGAGCAGTTCTTC. Its translation: CASSLVAGGPEGEQFF.

This clonotype was observed many times. The rearrangement links TRBV15 to TRBJ2-7; D is possibly TRBD2 (5 bases). In germline, CDR1 is LNHNV, CDR2 YYDKDF (reference sequence). The ends were cut back, 1 base at V and 0 bases at J, with 13 bases in the middle. The CDR3 is made up of 16 amino acids. CDR3 nucleotides: TGTGCCACCAGCAGAGGGGAACTAGGCACCTCCTACGAGCAGTACTTC. Protein: CATSRGELGTSYEQYF.

This clonotype was counted between two and nine times. A single base separates this from a much larger clone, so it may be a read error. The chain employs TRBV7-8 and TRBJ2-3; the match to TRBD2 covers 10 bases. The length of the CDR3 is 17 residues. CDR1 and CDR2 (germline): SGHVS, FQNEAQ. CDR3 nucleotides: TGTGCCGGCAGCCAAGGACTAGCGGAACCTTACACAGATACGCAGTATTTT. Residues: CAGSQGLAEPYTDTQYF.

Ten or more counts support this clonotype. The chain uses TRBV28 and TRBJ1-1; no reliable D call. The CDR3 is made up of 14 amino acids. V dropped 7 bases and J dropped 1 base, with 13 bases sitting between them. From germline, CDR1 is MDHEN and CDR2 SYDVKM. CDR3 in amino acids: CASTPTPRNTEAFF. The DNA for the CDR3 is TGTGCCAGCACCCCGACACCCAGGAACACTGAAGCTTTCTTT.

The chain is built from TRBV11-2 and TRBJ2-4; tentative D call: TRBD1 (6 bases). The CDR3 length is 16 residues. Trimming pared 3 bases from V and 0 bases from J, leaving 12 bases between. Germline CDR1 SGHAT, CDR2 FQNNGV. The DNA of the CDR3 is TGTGCCAGCAGCTTTGGGACACAAAGAGCCAAAAACATTCAGTACTTC. Residues: CASSFGTQRAKNIQYF.

V is TRBV12-5 and J is TRBJ1-1; 7 nucleotides agree with TRBD1. The V gene end was trimmed by 1 base and the J gene end by 3 bases; junction bases not matched to a gene: 5. Germline V gives CDR1 LGHNT, CDR2 FRNRAP. CDR3 size: 15 residues. The CDR3 coding sequence is TGTGCTAGTGGTTTGGGGACAGGTACGGACACTGAAGCTTTCTTT. Amino acid sequence: CASGLGTGTDTEAFF.

This clonotype was observed many times. V usage is TRBV10-3 and J usage is TRBJ1-1; TRBD1 is a possible D gene (6 bases). There are 17 residues in the CDR3. Germline loops: CDR1 ENHRY, CDR2 SYGVKD. Trimming removed 0 bases at V and 0 bases at J, with 14 bases between. The CDR3 reads CAISESRGTLMNTEAFF. The DNA for the CDR3 is TGTGCCATCAGTGAGTCGAGGGGGACGCTCATGAACACTGAAGCTTTCTTT.

This clonotype has only a few counts. The chain couples TRBV7-8 to TRBJ1-3, with 8 nucleotides matching TRBD1. Germline trimming cut 3 bases from V and 4 bases from J; bases unmatched to any gene: 5. Germline CDR1 reads SGHVS; CDR2 reads FQNEAQ. The length of the CDR3 is 15 residues. CDR3 in DNA: TGTGCCAGCAGCTTCCAGGGGGCCCCGGGAAACACCATATATTTT. Protein product: CASSFQGAPGNTIYF.

This clonotype was seen many times. The chain carries TRBV24-1 and TRBJ2-7; the D gene is possibly TRBD2 (5 bases). V was cut by 3 bases and J by 1 base, with 6 bases left in between. The CDR3 is made up of 13 amino acids. Germline assignment: CDR1 KGHDR and CDR2 SFDVKD. CDR3 protein: CATSDTGSYEQYF. For the CDR3, the DNA is TGTGCCACCAGTGATACGGGGTCCTACGAGCAGTACTTC.

This clonotype was seen a few times. The J gene is TRBJ2-7, the V gene TRBV6-2 or TRBV6-3, with TRBD2 as a possible D gene (6 bases). With 7 bases removed from V and 10 bases from J, the gap between germline ends came to 17 bases. The V gene's germline CDR1 is MNHEY and CDR2 SVGEGT. The length of the CDR3 is 12 residues. This CDR3 is CASTLGGDSQYF. The DNA of the CDR3 is TGTGCCAGCACCCTAGGTGGGGACTCACAGTACTTC.

This clonotype has a handful of counts. The chain joins TRBV5-1 to TRBJ2-1; D is unresolved. CDR3 size: 15 residues. The ends were cut back, 0 bases at V and 0 bases at J, with 7 bases in the middle. The germline CDR1 and CDR2 sequences are SGHRS and YFSETQ. CDR3 bases: TGCGCCAGCAGCTTGGTTGGGATCTCCTACAATGAGCAGTTCTTC. Translated: CASSLVGISYNEQFF.

The table lists this clonotype with many counts. This chain links TRBV12-3 or TRBV12-4 with TRBJ2-1; 9 nucleotides line up with TRBD2. The CDR3 contains 16 residues. Germline trimming cut 3 bases from V and 10 bases from J; bases unmatched to any gene: 13. CDR3 coding DNA: TGTGCCAGCAGTTTTAGAGCGGGAGGCTCCCTGGGGGAGCAGTTCTTC. It codes for CASSFRAGGSLGEQFF.

This clonotype was seen a handful of times. V usage is TRBV20-1 and J usage is TRBJ2-3, with TRBD2 matching over 7 bases. Trimming took 1 base from V and 0 from J; bases not matched to a gene: 7. The CDR3 runs to 16 residues. Per germline, CDR1 DFQATT and CDR2 SNEGSKA (reference sequence). The CDR3 here is CSARVPLAASTDTQYF. The CDR3 bases are TGCAGTGCTAGAGTCCCCCTAGCGGCCAGCACAGATACGCAGTATTTT.

This clonotype came up many times. The junction and the germline gene differ at one end; a read error may be behind it. The chain has TRBV10-2 and TRBJ1-4, with 7 bases identical to TRBD1. This CDR3 has 14 amino acids. CDR1 and CDR2 from the germline V gene are WSHSY and SAAADI. DNA of the CDR3: TGTGCCAGCAGTCGACAGGGAGCTAATGAAAAACTGTTTTTT. Translated: CASSRQGANEKLFF.

This clonotype was seen many times. V gene TRBV7-8 combines with J gene TRBJ1-3; unclear D gene. V lost 6 bases, J lost 4 bases, and 22 bases lay in between. CDR1 and CDR2 from the germline V gene are SGHVS and FQNEAQ. The CDR3 covers 17 residues. In nucleotides, the CDR3 is TGTGCCAGCAGTCACACCATTCTCGGGGTTAGAGGAAACACCATATATTTT. Translated: CASSHTILGVRGNTIYF.

This clonotype has at least ten counts. The chain employs TRBV2 and TRBJ2-7, with D tentatively TRBD1 or TRBD2 (5 bases each). V was shortened by 8 bases and J by 5 bases, with 19 bases between the two germline ends. The CDR3 is made up of 14 amino acids. Germline V CDR1 and CDR2: SNHLY, FYNNEI. CDR3 sequence: CASSKGVGVDEQYF. In DNA form, the CDR3 reads TGTGCCAGCTCCAAAGGGGTGGGGGTCGACGAGCAGTACTTC.

This clonotype has at least ten counts. This chain links TRBV20-1 with TRBJ2-1; D assignment may be TRBD1 or TRBD2 (5 bases each). This CDR3 region has 14 residues. CDR1 DFQATT and CDR2 SNEGSKA come from the germline V gene (reference sequence). The ends were cut back, 5 bases at V and 6 bases at J, with 17 bases in the middle. In DNA, the CDR3 is TGCAGTGCTCAGATGCCGAAGGGACGCAATGAGCAGTTCTTC. Its translation: CSAQMPKGRNEQFF.

This clonotype has a handful of counts. This sequence joins TRBV7-8 and TRBJ2-1; D uncertain. The CDR3 has 11 amino acids. Germline lookup yields CDR1 SGHVS and CDR2 FQNEAQ. V gave up 2 bases and J gave up 13 bases, with 9 bases separating them. The DNA for the CDR3 is TGTGCCAGCAGCTTACAGTGGTCTCAGTTCTTC. This encodes CASSLQWSQFF.

This clonotype occurred many times. The chain joins TRBV6-5 to TRBJ2-7; D call uncertain. The CDR3 has 14 residues. V was shortened by 2 bases and J by 4 bases, with 12 bases between the two germline ends. Germline V gene lookup returns CDR1 MNHEY and CDR2 SVGAGI. The CDR3, as DNA: TGTGCCAGCAGTTACCTAGGAACGCGGTACGAGCAGTACTTC. Residues: CASSYLGTRYEQYF.

Concerning this clonotype itself: At one end the junction does not follow the germline gene, possibly because of a read error. The J gene is TRBJ2-3, the V gene TRBV7-6, with D possibly matching TRBD2 (5 bases). CDR1 and CDR2 (germline): SGHVS, FNYEAQ. CDR3 length: 13 residues. CDR3 sequence reads: CANSLSRGDTQYF. CDR3 coding DNA: TGTGCCAACAGCTTATCACGGGGAGATACGCAGTATTTT.

This clonotype was seen only a few times. The chain links TRBV28 to TRBJ2-3; 7 positions match TRBD1. CDR1 and CDR2 from the germline V gene are MDHEN and SYDVKM. V dropped 2 bases and J dropped 7; count of bases not matched to a gene: 9. CDR3 size: 15 residues. In DNA, the CDR3 is TGTGCCAGCAGTTTAGGGACAGCTTTGGGGAATACGCAGTATTTT. Its protein is CASSLGTALGNTQYF.

In this sample, this clonotype turned up many times. This sequence joins TRBV28 and TRBJ2-2; the D gene could be TRBD1 or TRBD2 (7 bases each). The germline V gene has CDR1 MDHEN and CDR2 SYDVKM. This CDR3 is built from 18 residues. The V end lost 8 bases, the J end lost 3 bases, and 25 bases lay between the germline ends. This chain's CDR3 is CASRGSGTDPGDTGELFF. The CDR3 DNA follows: TGTGCCAGCCGAGGGAGCGGGACAGACCCAGGTGACACCGGGGAGCTGTTTTTT.